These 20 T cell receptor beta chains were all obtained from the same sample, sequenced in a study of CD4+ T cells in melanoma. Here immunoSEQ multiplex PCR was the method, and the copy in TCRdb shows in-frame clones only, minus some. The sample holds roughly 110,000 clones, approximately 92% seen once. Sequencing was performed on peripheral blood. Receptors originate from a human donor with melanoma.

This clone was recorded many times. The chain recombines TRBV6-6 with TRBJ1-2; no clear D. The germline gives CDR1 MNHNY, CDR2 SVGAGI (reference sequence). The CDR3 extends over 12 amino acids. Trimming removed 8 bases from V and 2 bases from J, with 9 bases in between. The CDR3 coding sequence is TGTGCCAGCGGCGACGGAAACTATGGCTACACCTTC. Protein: CASGDGNYGYTF.

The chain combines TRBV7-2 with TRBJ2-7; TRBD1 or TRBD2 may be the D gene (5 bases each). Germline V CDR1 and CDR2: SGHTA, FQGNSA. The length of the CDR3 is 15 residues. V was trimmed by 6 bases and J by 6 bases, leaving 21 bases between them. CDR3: CASSEGRTGTAEQYF. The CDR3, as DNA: TGTGCCAGCAGTGAAGGTCGAACCGGGACGGCCGAGCAGTACTTC. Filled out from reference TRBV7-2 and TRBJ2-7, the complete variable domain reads GAGVSQSPSNKVTEKGKDVELRCDPISGHTALYWYRQSLGQGLEFLIYFQGNSAPDKSGLPSDRFSAERTGGSVSTLTIQRTQQEDSAVYLCASSEGRTGTAEQYFGPGTRLTVT.

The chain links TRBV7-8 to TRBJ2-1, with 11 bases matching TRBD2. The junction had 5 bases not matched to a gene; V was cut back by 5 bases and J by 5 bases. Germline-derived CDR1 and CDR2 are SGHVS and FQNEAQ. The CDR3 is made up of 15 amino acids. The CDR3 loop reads CASSPGTSGHNEQFF. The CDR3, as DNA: TGTGCCAGCAGCCCGGGGACTAGCGGTCACAATGAGCAGTTCTTC.

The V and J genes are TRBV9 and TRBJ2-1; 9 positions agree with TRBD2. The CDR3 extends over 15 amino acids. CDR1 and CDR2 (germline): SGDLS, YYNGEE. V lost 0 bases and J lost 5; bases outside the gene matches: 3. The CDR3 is CASSVVASGDNEQFF. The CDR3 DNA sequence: TGTGCCAGCAGCGTAGTGGCTAGCGGGGACAATGAGCAGTTCTTC. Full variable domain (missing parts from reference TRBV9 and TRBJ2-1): DSGVTQTPKHLITATGQRVTLRCSPRSGDLSVYWYQQSLDQGLQFLIQYYNGEERAKGNILERFSAQQFPDLHSELNLSSLELGDSALYFCASSVVASGDNEQFFGPGTRLTVL.

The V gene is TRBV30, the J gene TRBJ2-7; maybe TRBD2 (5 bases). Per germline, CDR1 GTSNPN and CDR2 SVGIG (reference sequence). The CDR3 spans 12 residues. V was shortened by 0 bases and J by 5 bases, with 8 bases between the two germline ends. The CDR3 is CAWSVLGNEQYF. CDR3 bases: TGTGCCTGGAGTGTACTAGGAAACGAGCAGTACTTC.

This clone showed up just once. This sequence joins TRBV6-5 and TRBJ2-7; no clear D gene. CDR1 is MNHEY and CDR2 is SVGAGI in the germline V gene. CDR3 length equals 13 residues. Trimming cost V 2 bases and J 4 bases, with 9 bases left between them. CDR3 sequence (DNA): TGTGCCAGCAGTTACGGAGTGAATTACGAGCAGTACTTC. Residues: CASSYGVNYEQYF.

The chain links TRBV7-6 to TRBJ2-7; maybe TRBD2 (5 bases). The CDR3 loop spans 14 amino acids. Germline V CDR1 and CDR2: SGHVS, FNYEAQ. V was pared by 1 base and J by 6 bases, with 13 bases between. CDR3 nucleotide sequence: TGTGCCAGCAGCTTAGAGTTGACGGGGTCCGAGCAGTACTTC. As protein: CASSLELTGSEQYF. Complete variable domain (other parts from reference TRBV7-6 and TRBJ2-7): GAGVSQSPRYKVTKRGQDVALRCDPISGHVSLYWYRQALGQGPEFLTYFNYEAQQDKSGLPNDRFSAERPEGSISTLTIQRTEQRDSAMYRCASSLELTGSEQYFGPGTRLTVT.

CDR3 coding DNA: TGTGCCAGCAGTATTCAGGCACCTGGGGCCAACGTCCTGACTTTC. Translation: CASSIQAPGANVLTF. The J gene is TRBJ2-6, the V gene TRBV16, with unresolved D. Deletions cut 6 bases from V and 2 bases from J, with 11 bases between. Germline-derived CDR1 and CDR2 are KGHSY and FQNENV. The CDR3 covers 15 residues. Based on the CDR3 plus reference TRBV16 and TRBJ2-6, the full variable domain is GEEVAQTPKHLVRGEGQKAKLYCAPIKGHSYVFWYQQVLKNEFKFLISFQNENVFDETGMPKERFSAKCLPNSPCSLEIQATKLEDSAVYFCASSIQAPGANVLTFGAGSRLTVL.

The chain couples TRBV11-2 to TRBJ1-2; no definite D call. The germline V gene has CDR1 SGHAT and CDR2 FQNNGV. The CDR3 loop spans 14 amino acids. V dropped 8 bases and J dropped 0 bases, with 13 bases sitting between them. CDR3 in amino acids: CASSATAPNYGYTF. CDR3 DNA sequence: TGTGCCAGCTCAGCGACGGCCCCTAACTATGGCTACACCTTC.

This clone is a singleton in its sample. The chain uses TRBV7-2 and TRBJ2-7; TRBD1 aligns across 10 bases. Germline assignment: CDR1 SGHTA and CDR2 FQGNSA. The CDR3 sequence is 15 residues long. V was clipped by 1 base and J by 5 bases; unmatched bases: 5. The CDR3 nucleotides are TGTGCCAGCAGCTTAGAGGGACAGGGGTTCAACGAGCAGTACTTC. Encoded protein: CASSLEGQGFNEQYF. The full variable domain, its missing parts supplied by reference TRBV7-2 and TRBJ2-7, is GAGVSQSPSNKVTEKGKDVELRCDPISGHTALYWYRQSLGQGLEFLIYFQGNSAPDKSGLPSDRFSAERTGGSVSTLTIQRTQQEDSAVYLCASSLEGQGFNEQYFGPGTRLTVT.

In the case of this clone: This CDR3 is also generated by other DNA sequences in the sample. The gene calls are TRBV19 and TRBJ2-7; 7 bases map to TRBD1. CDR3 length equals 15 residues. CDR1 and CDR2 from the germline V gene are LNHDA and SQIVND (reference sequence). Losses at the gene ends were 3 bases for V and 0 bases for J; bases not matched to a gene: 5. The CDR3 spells CASSIRTGGSYEQYF. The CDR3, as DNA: TGTGCCAGTAGTATCCGGACAGGAGGCTCCTACGAGCAGTACTTC.

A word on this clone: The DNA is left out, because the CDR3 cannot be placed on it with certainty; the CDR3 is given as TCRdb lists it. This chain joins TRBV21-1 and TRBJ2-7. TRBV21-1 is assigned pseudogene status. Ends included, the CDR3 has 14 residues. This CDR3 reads CASSNYVCSYEQYF.

The CDR3 protein is CASSLQGLNTEAFF. The CDR3 region has the DNA TGTGCCAGCAGTTTGCAGGGCCTGAACACTGAAGCTTTCTTT. The rearrangement uses TRBV27 and TRBJ1-1; possibly TRBD1 for D (5 bases). The CDR3 is 14 residues long. Trimming took off 3 bases at V and 0 bases at J, with 8 bases between the two ends. CDR1 and CDR2 from the germline V gene are MNHEY and SMNVEV (reference sequence).

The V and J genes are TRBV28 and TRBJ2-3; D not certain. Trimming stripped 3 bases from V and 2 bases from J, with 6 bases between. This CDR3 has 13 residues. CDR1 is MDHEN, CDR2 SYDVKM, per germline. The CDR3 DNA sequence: TGTGCCAGCAGTTTCGATCCCACAGATACGCAGTATTTT. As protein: CASSFDPTDTQYF.

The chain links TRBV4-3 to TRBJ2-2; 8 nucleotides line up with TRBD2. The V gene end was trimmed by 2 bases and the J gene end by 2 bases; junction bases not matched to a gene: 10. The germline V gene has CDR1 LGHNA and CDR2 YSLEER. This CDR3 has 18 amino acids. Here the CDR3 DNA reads TGCGCCAGCAGCCAACGACCTCTAGCGGGCTACAACACCGGGGAGCTGTTTTTT. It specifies CASSQRPLAGYNTGELFF.

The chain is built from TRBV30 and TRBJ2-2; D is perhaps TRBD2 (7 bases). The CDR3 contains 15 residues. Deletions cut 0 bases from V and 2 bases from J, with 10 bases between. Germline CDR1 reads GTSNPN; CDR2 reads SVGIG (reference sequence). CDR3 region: CAWSVRGANTGELFF. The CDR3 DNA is TGTGCCTGGAGTGTACGGGGGGCTAACACCGGGGAGCTGTTTTTT.

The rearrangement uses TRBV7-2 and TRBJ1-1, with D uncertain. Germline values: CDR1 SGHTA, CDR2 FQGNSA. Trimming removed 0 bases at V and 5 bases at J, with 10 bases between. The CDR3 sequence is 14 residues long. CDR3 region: CASSLARVRTEAFF. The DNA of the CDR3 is TGTGCCAGCAGCTTAGCAAGGGTTAGGACTGAAGCTTTCTTT.

The CDR3 region has the DNA TGTGCCAGCAGCGCCCGGACAGGGCGGGCAGATACGCAGTATTTT. Protein: CASSARTGRADTQYF. The rearrangement links TRBV4-2 to TRBJ2-3, with TRBD1 identical over 8 bases. The length of the CDR3 is 15 residues. V shed 5 bases and J 4 bases; nucleotides not matched to a gene: 8. Per germline, CDR1 LGHNA and CDR2 YNFKEQ.

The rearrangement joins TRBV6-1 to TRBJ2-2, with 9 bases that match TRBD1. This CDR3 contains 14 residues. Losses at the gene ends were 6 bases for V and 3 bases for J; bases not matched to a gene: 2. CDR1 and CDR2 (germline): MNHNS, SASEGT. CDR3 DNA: TGTGCCAGCAGCAGACAGGGGGACACCGGGGAGCTGTTTTTT. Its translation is CASSRQGDTGELFF.

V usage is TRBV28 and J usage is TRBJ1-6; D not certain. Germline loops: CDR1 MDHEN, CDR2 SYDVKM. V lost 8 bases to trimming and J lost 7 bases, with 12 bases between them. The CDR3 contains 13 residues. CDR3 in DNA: TGTGCCAGCGGGAAGCTCAGGAATTCACCCCTCCACTTT. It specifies CASGKLRNSPLHF.